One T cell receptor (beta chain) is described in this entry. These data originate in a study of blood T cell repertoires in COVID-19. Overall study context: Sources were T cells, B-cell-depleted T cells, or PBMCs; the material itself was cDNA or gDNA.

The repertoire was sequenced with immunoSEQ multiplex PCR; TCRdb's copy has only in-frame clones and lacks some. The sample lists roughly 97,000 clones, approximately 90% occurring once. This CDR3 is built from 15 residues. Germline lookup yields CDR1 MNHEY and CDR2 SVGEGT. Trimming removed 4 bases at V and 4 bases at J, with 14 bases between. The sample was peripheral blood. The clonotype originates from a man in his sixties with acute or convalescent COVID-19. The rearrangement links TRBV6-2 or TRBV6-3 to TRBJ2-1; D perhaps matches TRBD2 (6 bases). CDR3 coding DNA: TGTGCCAGCAGTTCAACGACTAGTCAATACAATGAGCAGTTCTTC. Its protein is CASSSTTSQYNEQFF.